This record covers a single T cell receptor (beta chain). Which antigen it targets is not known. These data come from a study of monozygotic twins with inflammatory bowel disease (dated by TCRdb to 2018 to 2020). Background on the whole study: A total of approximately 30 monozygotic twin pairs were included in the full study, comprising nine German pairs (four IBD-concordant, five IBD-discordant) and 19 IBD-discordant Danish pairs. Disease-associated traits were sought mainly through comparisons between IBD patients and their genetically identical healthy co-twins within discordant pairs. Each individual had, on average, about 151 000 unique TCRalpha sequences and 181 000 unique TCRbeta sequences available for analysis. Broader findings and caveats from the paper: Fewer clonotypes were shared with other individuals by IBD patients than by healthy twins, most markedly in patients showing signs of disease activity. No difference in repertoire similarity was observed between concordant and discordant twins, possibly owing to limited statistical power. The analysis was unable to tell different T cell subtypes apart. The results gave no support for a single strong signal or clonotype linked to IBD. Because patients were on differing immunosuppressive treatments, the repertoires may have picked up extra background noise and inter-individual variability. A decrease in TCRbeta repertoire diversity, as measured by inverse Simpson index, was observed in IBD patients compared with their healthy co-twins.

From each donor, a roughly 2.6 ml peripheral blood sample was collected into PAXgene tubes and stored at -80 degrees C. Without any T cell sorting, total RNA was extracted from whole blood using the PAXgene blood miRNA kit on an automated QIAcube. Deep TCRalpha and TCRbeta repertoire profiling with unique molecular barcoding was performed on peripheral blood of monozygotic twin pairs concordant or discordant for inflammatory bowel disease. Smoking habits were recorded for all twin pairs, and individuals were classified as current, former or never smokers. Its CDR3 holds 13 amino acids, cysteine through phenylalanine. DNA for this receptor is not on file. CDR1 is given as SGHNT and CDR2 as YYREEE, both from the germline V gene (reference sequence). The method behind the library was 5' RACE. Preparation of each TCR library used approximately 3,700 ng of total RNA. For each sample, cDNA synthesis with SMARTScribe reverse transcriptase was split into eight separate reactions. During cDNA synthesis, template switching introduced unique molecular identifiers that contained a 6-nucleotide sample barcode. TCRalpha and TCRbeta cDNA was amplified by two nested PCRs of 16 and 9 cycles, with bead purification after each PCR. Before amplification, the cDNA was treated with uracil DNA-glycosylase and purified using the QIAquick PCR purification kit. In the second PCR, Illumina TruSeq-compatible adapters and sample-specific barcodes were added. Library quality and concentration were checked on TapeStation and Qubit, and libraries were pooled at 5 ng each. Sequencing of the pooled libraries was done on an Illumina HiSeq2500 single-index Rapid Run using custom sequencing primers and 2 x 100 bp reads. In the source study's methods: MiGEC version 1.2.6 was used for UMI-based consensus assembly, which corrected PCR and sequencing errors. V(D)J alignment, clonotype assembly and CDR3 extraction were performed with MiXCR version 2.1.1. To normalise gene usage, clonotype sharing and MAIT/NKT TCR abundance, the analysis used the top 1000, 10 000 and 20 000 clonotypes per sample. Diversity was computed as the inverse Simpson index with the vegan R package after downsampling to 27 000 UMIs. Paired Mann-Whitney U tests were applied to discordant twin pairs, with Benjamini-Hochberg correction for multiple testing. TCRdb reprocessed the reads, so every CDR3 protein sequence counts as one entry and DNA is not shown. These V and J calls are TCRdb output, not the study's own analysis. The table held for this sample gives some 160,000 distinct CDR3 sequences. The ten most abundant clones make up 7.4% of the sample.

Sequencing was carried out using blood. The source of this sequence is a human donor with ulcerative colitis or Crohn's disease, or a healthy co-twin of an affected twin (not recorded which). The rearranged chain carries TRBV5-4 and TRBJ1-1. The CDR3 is CASSLTLGTEAFF.